One and the same sample provided the 18 T cell receptor beta chains below, sequenced in a study of blood T cell repertoires in COVID-19. TCRdb's copy holds only in-frame clones and misses some; the assay was immunoSEQ multiplex PCR. The sample yields about 160,000 clones, 80% seen once. Sequenced sample: PBMCs or T cells enriched from blood (not recorded which). These receptors were collected from a woman aged 55-69 years who had recovered from COVID-19.

This chain joins TRBV5-1 and TRBJ1-1; 9 nucleotides align to TRBD1. The CDR3 is made up of 17 amino acids. CDR1 and CDR2 from the germline V gene are SGHRS and YFSETQ. Losses at the gene ends were 2 bases for V and 1 base for J; bases not matched to a gene: 9. CDR3 sequence (DNA): TGCGCCAGCAGCTTAGAGGGACAGGGCCTTGGGAACACTGAAGCTTTCTTT. This codes for CASSLEGQGLGNTEAFF.

The chain uses TRBV1 and TRBJ2-5; TRBD1 is the table's D call and was not checked against the DNA. TRBV1 is a recognized pseudogene. The CDR3 extends over 19 amino acids. Written as DNA, the CDR3 is TGCACCAGCAGCCGAAGGGCCCGGCACGGACAGAGAGGCGTCGAGACCCAGTACTTC. Amino acid sequence: CTSSRRARHGQRGVETQYF.

This chain links TRBV24-1 with TRBJ2-3; D might be TRBD1 (6 bases). Germline V gene sequence: CDR1 KGHDR, CDR2 SFDVKD. The germline V and J ends were trimmed by 1 base and 2 bases, with 9 bases remaining between them. This CDR3 has 15 residues. In DNA form, the CDR3 reads TGTGCCACCAGTGATTTAGGGGGATTCACAGATACGCAGTATTTT. This sequence encodes CATSDLGGFTDTQYF.

The chain combines TRBV24-1 with TRBJ1-1; the D gene is possibly TRBD1 (6 bases). The germline V gene has CDR1 KGHDR and CDR2 SFDVKD. V gave up 3 bases and J gave up 4 bases, with 11 bases separating them. The CDR3 extends over 14 amino acids. The chain's CDR3 is CATSDGGEATEAFF. Here the CDR3 DNA reads TGTGCCACCAGTGATGGGGGCGAGGCCACTGAAGCTTTCTTT.

The chain carries TRBV5-6 and TRBJ1-2, with D possibly matching TRBD1 (6 bases). Germline lookup yields CDR1 SGHDT and CDR2 YYEEEE. Trimming cost V 4 bases and J 4 bases, with 14 bases left between them. The CDR3 has 14 amino acids. This CDR3 is CASSPGWTAYGYTF. The CDR3 DNA reads TGTGCCAGCAGCCCCGGCTGGACAGCCTATGGCTACACCTTC. The full variable domain, with the rest looked up from reference TRBV5-6 and TRBJ1-2, is DAGVTQSPTHLIKTRGQQVTLRCSPKSGHDTVSWYQQALGQGPQFIFQYYEEEERQRGNFPDRFSGHQFPNYSSELNVNALLLGDSALYLCASSPGWTAYGYTFGSGTRLTVV.

The chain uses TRBV2 and TRBJ1-6, with D unresolved. The CDR3 is 13 amino acids. The V and J ends lost 5 bases and 8 bases respectively, with 10 bases between them. In germline, CDR1 is SNHLY, CDR2 FYNNEI. The CDR3 loop is CASSTRWDSPLHF. CDR3 bases: TGTGCCAGCAGTACCAGGTGGGATTCACCCCTCCACTTT.

This chain connects TRBV10-2 to TRBJ2-7, with D possibly TRBD2 on 5 matching bases. There are 13 residues in the CDR3. The germline V gene has CDR1 WSHSY and CDR2 SAAADI. Between the trimmed V and J ends, which lost 3 bases and 6 bases, there was a span of 12 bases. CDR3 DNA sequence: TGCGCCAGCAGTGATCTCTCCGCGGGCGAGCAGTACTTC. Its translation is CASSDLSAGEQYF.

This rearrangement joins TRBV19 to TRBJ2-5; 9 bases match TRBD1. The V gene's germline CDR1 is LNHDA and CDR2 SQIVND (reference sequence). With V trimmed by 9 bases and J by 5 bases, 4 bases remained unmatched. The CDR3 loop spans 12 amino acids. CDR3: CASRDRVETQYF. CDR3 DNA sequence: TGTGCCAGCCGGGACAGGGTGGAGACCCAGTACTTC.

This chain connects TRBV24-1 to TRBJ2-2; 9 bases align to TRBD1. V lost 3 bases, J lost 4 bases, and 2 bases stayed unmatched. This CDR3 is 15 amino acids long. Germline V gene data show CDR1 as KGHDR and CDR2 as SFDVKD. The chain's CDR3 is CATSDATGGTGELFF. The CDR3 DNA reads as TGTGCCACCAGTGATGCGACAGGGGGCACCGGGGAGCTGTTTTTT.

This clone has only one observation. The rearrangement links TRBV27 to TRBJ2-3; no reliable D call. From germline, CDR1 is MNHEY and CDR2 SMNVEV (reference sequence). The CDR3 has 14 residues. V lost 6 bases to trimming and J lost 0 bases, with 10 bases between them. The chain's CDR3 is CASRDMSSTDTQYF. The CDR3 DNA sequence: TGTGCCAGCAGAGACATGTCTAGCACAGATACGCAGTATTTT.

V and J are TRBV19 and TRBJ1-2, with no clear D. The V end lost 6 bases, the J end lost 4 bases, and 9 bases lay between the germline ends. The CDR3 spans 12 residues. Germline V lookup: CDR1 LNHDA, CDR2 SQIVND (reference sequence). CDR3 amino acids: CASSRRSYGYTF. The CDR3 DNA follows: TGTGCCAGTAGCCGTCGGAGCTATGGCTACACCTTC.

The chain employs TRBV19 and TRBJ2-1; 11 positions agree with TRBD2. Germline CDR1 is LNHDA and CDR2 is SQIVND (reference sequence). V dropped 5 bases and J dropped 3; count of bases not matched to a gene: 3. The CDR3 is made up of 15 amino acids. The CDR3 DNA reads as TGTGCCAGTAGTTATCTAGCGGGGGGCTACAATGAGCAGTTCTTC. Its protein is CASSYLAGGYNEQFF.

The rearrangement links TRBV29-1 to TRBJ2-2; D perhaps matches TRBD1 (5 bases). V lost 4 bases and J lost 8, with 14 bases in between. Germline V gene lookup returns CDR1 SQVTM and CDR2 ANQGSEA. This CDR3 spans 13 amino acids. CDR3 in amino acids: CSVVDSITGELFF. The CDR3 region has the DNA TGCAGCGTTGTCGACAGTATAACAGGGGAGCTGTTTTTT.

This rearrangement joins TRBV4-1 to TRBJ1-1; TRBD1 might be the D (5 bases). V dropped 4 bases and J dropped 7 bases, with 13 bases sitting between them. This CDR3 region has 13 residues. Germline values: CDR1 MGHRA, CDR2 YSYEKL. The CDR3 nucleotides read TGCGCCAGCAGCCCAAGGCAGGGCGGTGAAGCTTTCTTT. Translation gives CASSPRQGGEAFF.

V gene TRBV11-2 combines with J gene TRBJ2-3; TRBD2 matches at 7 bases. J gave up 1 base and V 6 bases, and 7 bases lay outside the gene matches. The CDR3 is 15 amino acids. Germline assignment: CDR1 SGHAT and CDR2 FQNNGV. CDR3 coding DNA: TGTGCCAGCAGTTATCCTAGCGGAGGCACAGATACGCAGTATTTT. It encodes CASSYPSGGTDTQYF.

This clone was seen a few times. This chain links TRBV11-2 with TRBJ2-7; 10 nucleotides match TRBD1. The germline gives CDR1 SGHAT, CDR2 FQNNGV. There are 16 residues in the CDR3. Unmatched junction bases numbered 12, after V lost 3 bases and J lost 7 bases. The CDR3 reads CASSFTLTGGGGEQYF. The DNA of the CDR3 is TGTGCCAGCAGCTTCACCCTGACAGGGGGCGGGGGAGAGCAGTACTTC.

The chain has TRBV2 and TRBJ2-2; 11 bases line up with TRBD1. Germline CDR1 reads SNHLY; CDR2 reads FYNNEI. V gave up 6 bases and J gave up 6 bases; unmatched junction bases: 3. The CDR3 sequence is 14 residues long. CDR3 loop: CASRRTGGSGELFF. The CDR3 DNA follows: TGTGCCAGCAGGAGGACAGGGGGCTCCGGGGAGCTGTTTTTT.

V gene TRBV19 combines with J gene TRBJ1-5, with D possibly being TRBD1 (6 bases). The CDR3 covers 14 residues. Germline V gene sequence: CDR1 LNHDA, CDR2 SQIVND (reference sequence). V lost 6 bases and J 6 bases, leaving 15 bases between the germline ends. CDR3 residues: CASRGGGAGQPQHF. The CDR3 DNA reads TGTGCCAGTAGGGGCGGGGGCGCGGGTCAGCCCCAGCATTTT.